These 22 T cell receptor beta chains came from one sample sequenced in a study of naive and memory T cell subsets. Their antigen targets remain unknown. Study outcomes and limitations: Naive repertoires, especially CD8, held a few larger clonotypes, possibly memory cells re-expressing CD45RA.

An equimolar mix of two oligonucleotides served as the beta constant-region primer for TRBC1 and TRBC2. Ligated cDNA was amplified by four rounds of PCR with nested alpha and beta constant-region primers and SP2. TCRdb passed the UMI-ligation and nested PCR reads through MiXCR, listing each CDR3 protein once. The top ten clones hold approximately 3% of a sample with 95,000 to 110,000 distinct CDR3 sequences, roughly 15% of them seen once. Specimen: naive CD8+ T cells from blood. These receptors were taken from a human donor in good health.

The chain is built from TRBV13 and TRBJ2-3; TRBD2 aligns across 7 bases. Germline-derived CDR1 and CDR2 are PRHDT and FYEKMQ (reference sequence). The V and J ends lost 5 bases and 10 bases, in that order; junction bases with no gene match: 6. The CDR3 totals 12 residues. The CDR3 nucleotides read TGTGCCAGCAGCCAGAGCGGGAATGCGCAGTATTTT. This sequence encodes CASSQSGNAQYF.

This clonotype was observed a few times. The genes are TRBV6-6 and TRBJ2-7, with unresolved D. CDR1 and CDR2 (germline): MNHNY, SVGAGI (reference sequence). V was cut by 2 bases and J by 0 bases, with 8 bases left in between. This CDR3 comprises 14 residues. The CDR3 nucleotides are TGTGCCAGCAGTTACACCTATAGCTCCTACGAGCAGTACTTC. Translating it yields CASSYTYSSYEQYF.

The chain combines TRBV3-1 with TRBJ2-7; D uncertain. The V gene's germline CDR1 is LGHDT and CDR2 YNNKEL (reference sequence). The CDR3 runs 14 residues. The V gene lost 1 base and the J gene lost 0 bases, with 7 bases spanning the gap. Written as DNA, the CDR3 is TGTGCCAGCAGCCAAGGCACGGACTCCTACGAGCAGTACTTC. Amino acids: CASSQGTDSYEQYF.

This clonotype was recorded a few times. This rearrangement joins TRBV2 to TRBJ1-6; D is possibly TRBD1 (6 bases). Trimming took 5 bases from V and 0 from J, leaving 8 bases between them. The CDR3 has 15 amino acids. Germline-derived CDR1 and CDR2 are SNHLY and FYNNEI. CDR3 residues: CASSTGSSYNSPLHF. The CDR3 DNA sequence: TGTGCCAGCAGTACAGGGAGCTCCTATAATTCACCCCTCCACTTT.

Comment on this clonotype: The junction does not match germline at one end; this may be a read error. The CDR3 region is CASSSDRTGNTIYF. CDR3 DNA sequence: TGTGCCAGCAGTTCCGACAGGACTGGGAACACCATATATTTT. This chain uses TRBV12-3 or TRBV12-4 with TRBJ1-3, with a tentative D call TRBD1 (6 bases). This CDR3 is 14 amino acids long.

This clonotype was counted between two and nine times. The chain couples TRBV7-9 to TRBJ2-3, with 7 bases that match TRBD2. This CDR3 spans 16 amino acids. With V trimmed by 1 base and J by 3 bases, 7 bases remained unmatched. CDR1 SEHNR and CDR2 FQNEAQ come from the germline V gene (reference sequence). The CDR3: CASSLVPRRETDTQYF. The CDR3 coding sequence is TGTGCCAGCAGCTTAGTACCCAGGCGGGAGACAGATACGCAGTATTTT.

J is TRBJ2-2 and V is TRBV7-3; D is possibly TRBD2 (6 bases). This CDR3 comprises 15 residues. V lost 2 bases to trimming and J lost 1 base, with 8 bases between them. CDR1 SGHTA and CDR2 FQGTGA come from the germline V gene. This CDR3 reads CASSLGGENTGELFF. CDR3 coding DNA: TGTGCCAGCAGCTTAGGAGGGGAGAACACCGGGGAGCTGTTTTTT.

CDR3 in amino acids: CASSLGLGTREGEQYF. In nucleotides, the CDR3 is TGTGCCAGCAGTTTAGGTCTCGGGACCCGGGAGGGCGAGCAGTACTTC. The rearrangement uses TRBV12-3 or TRBV12-4 and TRBJ2-7; 8 nucleotides match TRBD2. J was trimmed by 6 bases and V by 1 base; bases with no gene match: 11. The CDR3 runs 16 residues.

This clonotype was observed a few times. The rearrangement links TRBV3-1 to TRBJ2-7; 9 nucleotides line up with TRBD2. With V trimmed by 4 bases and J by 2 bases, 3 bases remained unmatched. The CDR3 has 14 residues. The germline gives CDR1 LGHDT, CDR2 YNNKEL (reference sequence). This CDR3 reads CASSLGLATYEQYF. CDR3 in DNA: TGTGCCAGCAGCCTCGGACTAGCGACCTACGAGCAGTACTTC.

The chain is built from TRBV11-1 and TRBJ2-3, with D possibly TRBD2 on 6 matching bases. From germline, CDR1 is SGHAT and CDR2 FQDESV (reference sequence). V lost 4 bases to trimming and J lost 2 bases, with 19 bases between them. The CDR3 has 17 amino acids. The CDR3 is CASSSLGRTNPTDTQYF. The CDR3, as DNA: TGTGCCAGCAGCTCCCTCGGACGGACTAATCCCACAGATACGCAGTATTTT.

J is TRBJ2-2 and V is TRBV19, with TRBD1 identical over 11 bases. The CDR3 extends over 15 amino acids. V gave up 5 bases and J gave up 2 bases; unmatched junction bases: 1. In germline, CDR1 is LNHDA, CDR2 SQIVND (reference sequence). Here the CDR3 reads CASSGTGGNTGELFF. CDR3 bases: TGTGCCAGTAGTGGGACAGGGGGAAACACCGGGGAGCTGTTTTTT.

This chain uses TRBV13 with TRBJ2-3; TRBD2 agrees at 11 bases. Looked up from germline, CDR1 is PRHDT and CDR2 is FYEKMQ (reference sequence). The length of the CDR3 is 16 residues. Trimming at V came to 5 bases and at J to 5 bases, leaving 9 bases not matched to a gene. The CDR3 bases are TGTGCCAGCAGCCAGCCCCTAGCGGGGGGACAAGATACGCAGTATTTT. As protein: CASSQPLAGGQDTQYF.

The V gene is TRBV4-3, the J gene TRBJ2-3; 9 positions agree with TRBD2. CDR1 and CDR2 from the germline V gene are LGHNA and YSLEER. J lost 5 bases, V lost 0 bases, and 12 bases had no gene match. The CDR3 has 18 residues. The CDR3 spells CASSQDARAGGPGDTQYF. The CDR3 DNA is TGCGCCAGCAGCCAAGATGCCAGGGCGGGGGGGCCTGGAGATACGCAGTATTTT.

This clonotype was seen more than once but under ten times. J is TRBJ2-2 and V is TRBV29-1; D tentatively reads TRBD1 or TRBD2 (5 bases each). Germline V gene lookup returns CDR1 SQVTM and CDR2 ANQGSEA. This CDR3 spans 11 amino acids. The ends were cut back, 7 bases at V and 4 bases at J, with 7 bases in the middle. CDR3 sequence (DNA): TGCAGCGGTGGGGGCACCGGGGAGCTGTTTTTT. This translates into CSGGGTGELFF.

The CDR3 region has the DNA TGTGCCAGCAGTTTAGCAGGGGGCTGGGGCTATGGCTACACCTTC. This sequence encodes CASSLAGGWGYGYTF. The rearrangement joins TRBV27 to TRBJ1-2; 8 nucleotides align to TRBD1. With 2 bases clipped from V and 4 bases from J, the junction kept 6 bases outside the gene matches. Germline CDR1 reads MNHEY; CDR2 reads SMNVEV (reference sequence). This CDR3 is built from 15 residues.

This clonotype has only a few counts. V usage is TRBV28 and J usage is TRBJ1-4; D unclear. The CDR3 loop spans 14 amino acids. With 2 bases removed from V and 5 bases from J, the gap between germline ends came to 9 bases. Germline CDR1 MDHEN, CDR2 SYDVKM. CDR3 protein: CASSLEGANEKLFF. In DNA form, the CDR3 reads TGTGCCAGCAGTTTAGAAGGCGCGAATGAAAAACTGTTTTTT. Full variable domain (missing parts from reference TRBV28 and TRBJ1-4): DVKVTQSSRYLVKRTGEKVFLECVQDMDHENMFWYRQDPGLGLRLIYFSYDVKMKEKGDIPEGYSVSREKKERFSLILESASTNQTSMYLCASSLEGANEKLFFGSGTQLSVL.

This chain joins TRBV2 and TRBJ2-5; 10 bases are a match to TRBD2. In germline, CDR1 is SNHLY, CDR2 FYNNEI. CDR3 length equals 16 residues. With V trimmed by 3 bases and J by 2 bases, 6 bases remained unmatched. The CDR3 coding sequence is TGTGCCAGCAGTGAGGGGCTAGCGGGGGTTCAAGAGACCCAGTACTTC. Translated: CASSEGLAGVQETQYF.

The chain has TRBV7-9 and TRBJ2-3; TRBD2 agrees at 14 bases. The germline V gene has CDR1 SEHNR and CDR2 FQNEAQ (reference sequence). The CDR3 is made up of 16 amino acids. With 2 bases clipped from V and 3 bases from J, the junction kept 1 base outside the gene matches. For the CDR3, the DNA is TGTGCCAGCAGCTTACGGACTAGCGGGAGGACAGATACGCAGTATTTT. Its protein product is CASSLRTSGRTDTQYF.

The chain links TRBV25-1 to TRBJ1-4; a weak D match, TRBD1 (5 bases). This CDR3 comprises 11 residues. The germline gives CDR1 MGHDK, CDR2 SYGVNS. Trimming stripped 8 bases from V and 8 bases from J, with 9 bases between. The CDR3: CASLKGEKLFF. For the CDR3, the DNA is TGTGCCAGCCTAAAGGGGGAAAAACTGTTTTTT.

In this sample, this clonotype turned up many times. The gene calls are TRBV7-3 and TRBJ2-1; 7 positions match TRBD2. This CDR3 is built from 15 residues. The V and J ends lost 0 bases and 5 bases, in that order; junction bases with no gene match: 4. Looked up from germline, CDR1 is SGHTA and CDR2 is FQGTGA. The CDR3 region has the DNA TGTGCCAGCAGCTTAACCCAGCGGGGAGACAATGAGCAGTTCTTC. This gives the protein CASSLTQRGDNEQFF.

The CDR3 protein is CATSDRGTDTQYF. The CDR3 region has the DNA TGTGCCACCAGCGATCGGGGAACAGATACGCAGTATTTT. The chain links TRBV24-1 to TRBJ2-3; D is perhaps TRBD2 (5 bases). V dropped 7 bases and J dropped 3 bases, with 10 bases sitting between them. CDR3 size: 13 residues. Looked up from germline, CDR1 is KGHDR and CDR2 is SFDVKD.

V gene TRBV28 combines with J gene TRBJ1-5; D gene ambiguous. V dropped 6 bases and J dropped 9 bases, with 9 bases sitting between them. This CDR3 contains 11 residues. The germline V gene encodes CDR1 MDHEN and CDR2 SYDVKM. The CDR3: CASSPKGPQHF. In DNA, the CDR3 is TGTGCCAGCAGCCCCAAGGGGCCCCAGCATTTT.